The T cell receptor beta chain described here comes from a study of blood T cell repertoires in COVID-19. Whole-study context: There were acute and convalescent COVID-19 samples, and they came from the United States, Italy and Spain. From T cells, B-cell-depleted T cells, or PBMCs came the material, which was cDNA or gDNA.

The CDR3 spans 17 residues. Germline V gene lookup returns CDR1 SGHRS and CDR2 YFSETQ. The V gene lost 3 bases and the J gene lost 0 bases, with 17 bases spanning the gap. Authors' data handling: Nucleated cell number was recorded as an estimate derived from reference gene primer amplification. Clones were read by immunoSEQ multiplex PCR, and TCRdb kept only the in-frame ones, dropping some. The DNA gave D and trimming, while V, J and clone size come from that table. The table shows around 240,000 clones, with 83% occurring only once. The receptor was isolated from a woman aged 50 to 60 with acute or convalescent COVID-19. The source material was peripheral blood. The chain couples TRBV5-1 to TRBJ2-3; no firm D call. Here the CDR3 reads CASSSQLGASSTDTQYF. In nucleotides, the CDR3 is TGCGCCAGCAGCTCACAACTCGGAGCGAGCAGCACAGATACGCAGTATTTT.